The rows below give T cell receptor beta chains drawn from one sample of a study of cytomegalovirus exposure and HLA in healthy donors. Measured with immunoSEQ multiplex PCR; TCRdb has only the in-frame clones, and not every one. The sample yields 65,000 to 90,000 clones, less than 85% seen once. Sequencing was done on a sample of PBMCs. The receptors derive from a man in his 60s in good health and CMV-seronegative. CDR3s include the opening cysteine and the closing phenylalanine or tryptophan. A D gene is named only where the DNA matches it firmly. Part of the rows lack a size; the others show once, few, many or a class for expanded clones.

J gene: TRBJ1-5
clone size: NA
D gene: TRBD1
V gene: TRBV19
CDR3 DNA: TGTGCCAGTAGTGCCCGGGACAGGGAACGCAATCAGCCCCAGCATTTT
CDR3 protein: CASSARDRERNQPQHF

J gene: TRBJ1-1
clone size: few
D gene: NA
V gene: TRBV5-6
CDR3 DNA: TGTGCCAGCAGCTTGGGGGCAGGGCTGAACACTGAAGCTTTCTTT
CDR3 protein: CASSLGAGLNTEAFF

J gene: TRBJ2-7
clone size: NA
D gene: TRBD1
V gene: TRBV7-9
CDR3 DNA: TGTGCCAGCAGCCCGCCCGACAGGGGCTCCTACGAGCAGTACTTC
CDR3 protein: CASSPPDRGSYEQYF

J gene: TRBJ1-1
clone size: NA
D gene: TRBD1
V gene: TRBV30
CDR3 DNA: TGTGCCTCCTCGGGACCCAAGGGGGCCCTGCTCCTCCCGAACACTGAAGCTTTCTTT
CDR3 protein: CASSGPKGALLLPNTEAFF

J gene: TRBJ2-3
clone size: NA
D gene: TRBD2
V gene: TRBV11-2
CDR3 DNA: TGTGCCAGCAGCTCCCCAAGTGCTAGCGGGTCACGGTACACAGATACGCAGTATTTT
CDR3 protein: CASSSPSASGSRYTDTQYF

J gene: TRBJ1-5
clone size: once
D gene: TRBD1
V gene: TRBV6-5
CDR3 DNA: TGTGCCAGCAGGGATCCGGGACAGGGTTTTCAGCCCCAGCATTTT
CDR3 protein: CASRDPGQGFQPQHF

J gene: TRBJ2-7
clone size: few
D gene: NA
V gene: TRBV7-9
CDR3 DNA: TGTGCCAGCAGCCCACCCAGCTCCTACGAGCAGTACTTC
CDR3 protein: CASSPPSSYEQYF

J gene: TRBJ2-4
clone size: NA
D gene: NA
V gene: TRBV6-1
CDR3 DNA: TGTGCCAGCAGTGACGGAGACAGACCTATAGGAACCAAAAACATTCAGTACTTC
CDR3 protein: CASSDGDRPIGTKNIQYF

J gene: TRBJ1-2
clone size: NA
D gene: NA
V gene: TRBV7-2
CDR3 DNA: TGTGCCAGCACCCCCTCCGGTTCTAACTATGGCTACACCTTC
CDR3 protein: CASTPSGSNYGYTF

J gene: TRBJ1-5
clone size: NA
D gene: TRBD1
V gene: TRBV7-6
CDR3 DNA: TGTGCCAGCAGCTTAGGAGGACAGGGCCATCAGCCCCAGCATTTT
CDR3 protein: CASSLGGQGHQPQHF

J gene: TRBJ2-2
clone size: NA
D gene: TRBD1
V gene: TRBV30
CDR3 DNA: TGTGCCTGGAGCCGACAGGGGAGCTCCGTAATCGCCGGGGAGCTGTTTTTT
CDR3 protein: CAWSRQGSSVIAGELFF

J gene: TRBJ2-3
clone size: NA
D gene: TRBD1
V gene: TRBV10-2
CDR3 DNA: TGCGCCAGCAGTGCCCGGGACAGGGGGCTCGAGACGCAGTATTTT
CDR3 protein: CASSARDRGLETQYF

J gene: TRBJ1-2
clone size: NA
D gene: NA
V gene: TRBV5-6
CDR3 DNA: TGTGCCAGCAGCTTGGGCCCAGGGGCTAACTATGGCTACACCTTC
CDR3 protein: CASSLGPGANYGYTF

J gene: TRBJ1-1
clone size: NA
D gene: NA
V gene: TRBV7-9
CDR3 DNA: TGTTCCAGCAGCTTACGTCAGGGTGAGAGGAACACTGAAGCTTTCTTT
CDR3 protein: CSSSLRQGERNTEAFF

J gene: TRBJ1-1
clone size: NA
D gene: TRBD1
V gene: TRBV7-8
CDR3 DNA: TGTGCCAGCAGCTCGAACAGGGGGCGTCGGGAAACTGAAGCTTTCTTT
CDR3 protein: CASSSNRGRRETEAFF

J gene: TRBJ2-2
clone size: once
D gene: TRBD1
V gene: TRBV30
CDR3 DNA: TGTGCCTGGAGGACAGGGGGGGCCGGGGAGCTGTTTTTT
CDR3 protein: CAWRTGGAGELFF

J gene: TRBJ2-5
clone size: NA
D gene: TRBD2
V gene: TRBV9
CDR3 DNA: TGTGCCAGCAGCCCTCGGACTAGCGGTAAAGAGACCCAGTACTTC
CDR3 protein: CASSPRTSGKETQYF

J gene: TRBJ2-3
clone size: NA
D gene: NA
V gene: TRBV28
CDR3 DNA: TGTGCCAGCAGTATCCAGGGAATTAGCACAGATACGCAGTATTTT
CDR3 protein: CASSIQGISTDTQYF

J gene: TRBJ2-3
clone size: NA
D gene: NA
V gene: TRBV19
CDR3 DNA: TGTGCCAGTAGTATCAGGGTCGGCCCAGATACGCAGTATTTT
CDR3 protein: CASSIRVGPDTQYF

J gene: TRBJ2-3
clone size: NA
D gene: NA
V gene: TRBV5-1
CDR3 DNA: TGCGCCAGCAGCTTGGAATTTGGCAGGGGCACAGATACGCAGTATTTT
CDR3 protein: CASSLEFGRGTDTQYF

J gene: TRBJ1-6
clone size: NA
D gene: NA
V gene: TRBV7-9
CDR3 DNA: TGTGCCAGCAGCTTACCGGGAAGATCTAGCTCCTATAATTCACCCCTCCACTTT
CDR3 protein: CASSLPGRSSSYNSPLHF

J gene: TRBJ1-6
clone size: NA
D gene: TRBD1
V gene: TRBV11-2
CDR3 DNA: TGTGCCAGCAGCGCTGGACAGGGGGCGAGAGGATCACCCCTCCACTTT
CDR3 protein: CASSAGQGARGSPLHF

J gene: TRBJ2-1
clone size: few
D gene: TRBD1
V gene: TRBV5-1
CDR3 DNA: TGCGCCAGCAGAGGGGGTGGACAGGAGAACAATGAGCAGTTCTTC
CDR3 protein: CASRGGGQENNEQFF

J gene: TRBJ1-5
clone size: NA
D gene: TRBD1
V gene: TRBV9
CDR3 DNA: TGTGCCAGCAGCGTAGCCGGGACAGGGCATCAGCCCCAGCATTTT
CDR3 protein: CASSVAGTGHQPQHF

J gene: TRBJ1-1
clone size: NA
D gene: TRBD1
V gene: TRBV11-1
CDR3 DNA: TGTGCCAGCAGCTTTGGACAGGGGGGCACTGAAGCTTTCTTT
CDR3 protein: CASSFGQGGTEAFF

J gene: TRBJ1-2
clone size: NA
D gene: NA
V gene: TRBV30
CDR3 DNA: TGTGCCTGTACAGGACCGGGTCCTGGGGGCTACACCTTC
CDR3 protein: CACTGPGPGGYTF

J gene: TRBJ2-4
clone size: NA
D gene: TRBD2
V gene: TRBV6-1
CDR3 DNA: TGTGCCAGCAGTGAAATCGTCCTAGCGGGGGCCCTAGCCAAAAACATTCAGTACTTC
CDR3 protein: CASSEIVLAGALAKNIQYF

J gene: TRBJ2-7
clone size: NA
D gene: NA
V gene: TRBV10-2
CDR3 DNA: TGCGCCAGCAGTGATTGGCAGGGCCACGAGCAGTACTTC
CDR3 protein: CASSDWQGHEQYF

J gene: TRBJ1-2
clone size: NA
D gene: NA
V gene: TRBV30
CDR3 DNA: TGTGCCTGGACCAAAACCAGGGTAGACTATGGCTACACCTTC
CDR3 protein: CAWTKTRVDYGYTF

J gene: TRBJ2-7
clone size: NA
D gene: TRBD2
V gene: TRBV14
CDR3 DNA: TGTGCCAGCAGCCTACGAAGTGCATGGGGAGGGGCCAACTACGAGCAGTACTTC
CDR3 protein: CASSLRSAWGGANYEQYF

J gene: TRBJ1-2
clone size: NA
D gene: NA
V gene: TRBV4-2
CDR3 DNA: TGTGCCAGCAGCAAAGACCCATCTACACAGGGTTTGTCTTGGGGCTACACCTTC
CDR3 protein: CASSKDPSTQGLSWGYTF

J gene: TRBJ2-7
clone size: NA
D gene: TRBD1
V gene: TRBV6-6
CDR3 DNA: TGTGCCAGCAGTTCGGGACAGAAGAGCTCCTACGAGCAGTACTTC
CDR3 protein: CASSSGQKSSYEQYF

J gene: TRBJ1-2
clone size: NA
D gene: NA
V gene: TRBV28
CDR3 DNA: TGTGCCAGCAGCCCGGGGGGGGCGCATAGCTATGGCTACACCTTC
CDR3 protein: CASSPGGAHSYGYTF

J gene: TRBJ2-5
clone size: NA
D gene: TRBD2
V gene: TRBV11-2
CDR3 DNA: TGTGCCAGCAGCTCAGGACTAGAAGAGACCCAGTACTTC
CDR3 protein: CASSSGLEETQYF

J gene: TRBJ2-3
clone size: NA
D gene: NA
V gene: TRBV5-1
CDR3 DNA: TGCGCCAGCAGCTTGGGGGGCTCGGAAGATACGCAGTATTTT
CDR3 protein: CASSLGGSEDTQYF

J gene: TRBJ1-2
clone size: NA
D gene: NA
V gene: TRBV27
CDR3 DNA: TGTGCCAGCAGTTTTGCCGGGAGCTACACCTTC
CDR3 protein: CASSFAGSYTF

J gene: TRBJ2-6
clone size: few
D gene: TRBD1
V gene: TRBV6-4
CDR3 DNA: TGTGCCAGGACAGGGGGAGCCTCTGGGGCCAACGTCCTGACTTTC
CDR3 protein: CARTGGASGANVLTF

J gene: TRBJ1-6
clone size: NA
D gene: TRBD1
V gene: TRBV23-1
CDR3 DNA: TGCGCCAGCACTCCATCAGACAGGGGAGGTTCACCCCTCCACTTT
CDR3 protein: CASTPSDRGGSPLHF

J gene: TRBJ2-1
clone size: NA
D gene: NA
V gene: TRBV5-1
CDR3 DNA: TGCGCCAGCAGCCCGCCCGCTAGAGAGCAGTTCTTC
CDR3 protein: CASSPPAREQFF

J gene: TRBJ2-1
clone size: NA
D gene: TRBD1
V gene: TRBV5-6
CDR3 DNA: TGTGCCAGCAGCTTCTGGACAGGGAGCTCCTACAATGAGCAGTTCTTC
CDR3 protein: CASSFWTGSSYNEQFF